This TCR beta chain emerged from a study of cytomegalovirus exposure and HLA in healthy donors. This CDR3 is 14 amino acids long. Germline V gene lookup returns CDR1 GTSNPN and CDR2 SVGIG (reference sequence). Trimming shortened V by 0 bases and J by 0 bases, and 9 bases separated the two germline ends. Both 60 Vbeta primers and 13 Jbeta primers went into the PCR. Method: immunoSEQ multiplex PCR; TCRdb's copy keeps in-frame clones and lacks some. The sample shows around 90,000 clones, approximately 89% of them seen only once. Notes on this clone: The antigen is undetermined.

Study results and limitations: Reportedly, fewer N-insertions than the 666-donor mean appeared in an Asian-associated ancestry cluster in a later analysis.

The TCR originated in a man younger than 40 in good health and CMV-seropositive. Sequencing input: PBMCs. The V and J genes are TRBV30 and TRBJ2-7, with D unclear. As DNA, the CDR3 is TGTGCCTGGAGTGTAGGCGGCCCCTCCTACGAGCAGTACTTC. It specifies CAWSVGGPSYEQYF.